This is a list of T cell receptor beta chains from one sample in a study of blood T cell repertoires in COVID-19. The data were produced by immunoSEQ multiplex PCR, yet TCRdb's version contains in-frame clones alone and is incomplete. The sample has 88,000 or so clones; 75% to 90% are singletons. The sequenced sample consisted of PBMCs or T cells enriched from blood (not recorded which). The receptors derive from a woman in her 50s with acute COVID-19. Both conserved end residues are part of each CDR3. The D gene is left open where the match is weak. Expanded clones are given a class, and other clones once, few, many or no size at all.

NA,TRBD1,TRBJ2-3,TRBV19,TGTGCCAGTAGTATGATGGACAGGTCCACAGATACGCAGTATTTT,CASSMMDRSTDTQYF
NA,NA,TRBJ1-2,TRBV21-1,TGTGCCAGCAGCAAGTCGGAGTTTTCATTCTACACCTTC,CASSKSEFSFYTF
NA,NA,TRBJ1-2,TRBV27,TGTGCCAGCAGTTTGGGACATAACAACTATGGCTACACCTTC,CASSLGHNNYGYTF
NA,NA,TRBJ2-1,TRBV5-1,TGCGCCAGCAGTCAAGCAATAGAGGCGAGGTCCTACAATGAGCAGTTCTTC,CASSQAIEARSYNEQFF
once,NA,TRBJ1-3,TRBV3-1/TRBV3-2,TGTGCCAGCAGCCGAGGTAGCGGGGGCCAGGCTGGAAACACCATATATTTT,CASSRGSGGQAGNTIYF
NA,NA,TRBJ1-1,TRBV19,TGTGCCAGTAGTTTCGGGTCGAACACTGAAGCTTTCTTT,CASSFGSNTEAFF
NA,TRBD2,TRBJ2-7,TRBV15,TGTGCCACCAGCAGGACTAGCGGCTCCTACGAGCAGTACTTC,CATSRTSGSYEQYF
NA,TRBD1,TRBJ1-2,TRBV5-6,TGTGCCAGCAGCCGGACAGGGGCCGGCTACACCTTC,CASSRTGAGYTF
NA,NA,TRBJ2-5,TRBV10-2,TGCGCCAGCAGTGAGTTGGGGCTCTCAGAAGAGACCCAGTACTTC,CASSELGLSEETQYF
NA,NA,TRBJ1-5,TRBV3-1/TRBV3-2,TGTGCCAGCAGCCTAACCGAAGGGGGTCAGCCCCAGCATTTT,CASSLTEGGQPQHF
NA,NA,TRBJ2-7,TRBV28,TGTGCCAGCAGTTTATGGTCAGGGTCCTACGAGCAGTACTTC,CASSLWSGSYEQYF
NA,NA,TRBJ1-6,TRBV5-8,TGTGCCAGCAGCGCGACCCCAGGGAATTCACCCCTCCACTTT,CASSATPGNSPLHF
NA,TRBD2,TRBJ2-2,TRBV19,TGTGCCAGTAGTATAGCGGGAGGTGCCGGGGAGCTGTTTTTT,CASSIAGGAGELFF
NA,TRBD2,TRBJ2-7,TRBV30,TGTGCCTGGAGTACGGGGGGAGCCGAGCAGTACTTC,CAWSTGGAEQYF
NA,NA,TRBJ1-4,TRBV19,TGTGCCAGTAGTCCGTCCCGGGACTGGGAAAAACTGTTTTTT,CASSPSRDWEKLFF
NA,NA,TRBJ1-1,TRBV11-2,TGTGCCAGCAGCTTTTCCTTCACCGGTGTCGGGACTGAAGCTTTCTTT,CASSFSFTGVGTEAFF
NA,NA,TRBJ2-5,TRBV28,TGTGCCAGCAGTTTCCTCGGGCAAGAGACCCAGTACTTC,CASSFLGQETQYF
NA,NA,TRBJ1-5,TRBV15,TGTGCCACCAGCAGAGATTGGCGGCCGATTAGCAATCAGCCCCAGCATTTT,CATSRDWRPISNQPQHF
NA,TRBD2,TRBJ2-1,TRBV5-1,TGCGCCAGCAGCTTGTGGACTAGCGGGAGCCGAAATGAGCAGTTCTTC,CASSLWTSGSRNEQFF
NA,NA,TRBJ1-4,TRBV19,TGTGCCAGCAAGGACAGACGAAATGAAAAACTGTTTTTT,CASKDRRNEKLFF
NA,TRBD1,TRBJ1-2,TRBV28,TGTGCCAGCAGGGCGGGGACAGGGGCCTATGGCTACACCTTC,CASRAGTGAYGYTF
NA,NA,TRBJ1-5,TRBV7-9,TGTGCCAGCAGCTTACCGGATCAGCCCCAGCATTTT,CASSLPDQPQHF
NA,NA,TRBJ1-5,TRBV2,TGTGCCAGCAGCCCGACACGCTCGAGAAATCAGCCCCAGCATTTT,CASSPTRSRNQPQHF
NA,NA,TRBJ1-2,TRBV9,TGTGCCAGCAGCGTACCTAGACAGGGCTACACCTTC,CASSVPRQGYTF
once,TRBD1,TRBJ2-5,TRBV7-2,TGTGCCAGCAGCTGGGACAGGGGGCAGGGAGAGACCCAGTACTTC,CASSWDRGQGETQYF
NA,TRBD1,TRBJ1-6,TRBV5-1,TGCGCCAGCAGCGACAGGGGGGAATCACCCCTCCACTTT,CASSDRGESPLHF
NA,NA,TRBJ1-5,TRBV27,TGTGCCAGCAGTTTATCGGGGGCCGTTCGGGGCAATCAGCCCCAGCATTTT,CASSLSGAVRGNQPQHF
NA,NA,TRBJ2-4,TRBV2,TGTGCCAGCAGTGAAGAAAGGGGAACCAAAAACATTCAGTACTTC,CASSEERGTKNIQYF
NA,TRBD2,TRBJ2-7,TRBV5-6,TGTGCCAGCAGCGAAATTAGCGGGACGTTAACCTACGAGCAGTACTTC,CASSEISGTLTYEQYF
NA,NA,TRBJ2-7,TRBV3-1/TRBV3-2,TGTGCCAGCAGCCAAGATTGGGGGGACTCCTACGAGCAGTACTTC,CASSQDWGDSYEQYF
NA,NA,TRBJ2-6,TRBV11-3,TGTGCCAGCAGCTTAGTTAGTGGGGCCAACGTCCTGACTTTC,CASSLVSGANVLTF